Presented here are 5 T cell receptor beta chains from one specimen sequenced in a study of brain metastases from non-small cell lung cancer. The method was immunoSEQ multiplex PCR; TCRdb's version includes in-frame clones alone and lacks a portion of them. The data hold over 12,000 clones, with approximately 80% observed a single time. What was sequenced was primary lung tumor tissue. These receptors were collected from a donor over 35 with non-small cell lung cancer.

The rearrangement joins TRBV5-5 to TRBJ2-1; no clear D gene. Deletions cut 3 bases from V and 10 bases from J, with 17 bases between. CDR1 is SGHKS, CDR2 YYEKEE, per germline (reference sequence). This CDR3 spans 14 amino acids. The CDR3 sequence is CASSSRRERSEQFF. For the CDR3, the DNA is TGTGCCAGCAGCTCCAGACGCGAACGAAGCGAGCAGTTCTTC.

About this clone: Other DNA variants within this sample encode the same CDR3. The chain employs TRBV6-1 and TRBJ1-2; no clear D. Trimming stripped 1 base from V and 5 bases from J, with 8 bases between. This CDR3 comprises 13 residues. Germline V gene sequence: CDR1 MNHNS, CDR2 SASEGT. The CDR3 loop is CASSEDPGYGYTF. CDR3 coding DNA: TGTGCCAGCAGTGAAGATCCGGGATATGGCTACACCTTC.

The chain employs TRBV6-5 and TRBJ2-1, with a weak D call TRBD1 (6 bases). Trimming left V 0 bases short and J 10 bases short, with 16 bases between. The CDR3 is 15 residues long. Germline loops: CDR1 MNHEY, CDR2 SVGAGI. CDR3 nucleotides: TGTGCCAGCAGTTACTCGATGGGGGCCCAGGAGGAGCAGTTCTTC. Amino acid sequence: CASSYSMGAQEEQFF.

This clone was counted once. The chain links TRBV5-8 to TRBJ2-7, with TRBD1 matching 7 bases. V was clipped by 4 bases and J by 6 bases; unmatched bases: 4. The CDR3 extends over 12 amino acids. CDR1 and CDR2 (germline): SGHTS, YDEGEE. The CDR3 loop is CASSPGQVEQYV. CDR3 coding DNA: TGTGCCAGCAGCCCCGGACAGGTCGAGCAGTACGTC.

This sequence joins TRBV29-1 and TRBJ2-3; D is uncertain. Germline V gene lookup returns CDR1 SQVTM and CDR2 ANQGSEA. Trimming cost V 7 bases and J 6 bases, with 17 bases left between them. This CDR3 has 13 residues. CDR3 residues: CSALGFLGDTQYF. DNA of the CDR3: TGCAGCGCCCTCGGATTCCTGGGCGATACGCAGTATTTT.